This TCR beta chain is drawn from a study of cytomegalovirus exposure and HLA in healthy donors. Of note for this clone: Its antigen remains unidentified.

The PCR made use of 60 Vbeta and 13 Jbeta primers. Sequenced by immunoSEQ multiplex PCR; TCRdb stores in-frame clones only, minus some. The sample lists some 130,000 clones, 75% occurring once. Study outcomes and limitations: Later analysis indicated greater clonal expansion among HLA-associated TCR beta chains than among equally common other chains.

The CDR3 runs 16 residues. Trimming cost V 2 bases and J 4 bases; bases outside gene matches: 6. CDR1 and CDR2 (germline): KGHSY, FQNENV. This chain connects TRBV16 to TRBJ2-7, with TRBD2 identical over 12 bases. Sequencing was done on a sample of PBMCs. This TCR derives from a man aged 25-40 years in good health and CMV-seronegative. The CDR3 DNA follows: TGTGCCAGCAGCCAAGCACTAGCGGGAGGTCAATACGAGCAGTACTTC. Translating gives CASSQALAGGQYEQYF.